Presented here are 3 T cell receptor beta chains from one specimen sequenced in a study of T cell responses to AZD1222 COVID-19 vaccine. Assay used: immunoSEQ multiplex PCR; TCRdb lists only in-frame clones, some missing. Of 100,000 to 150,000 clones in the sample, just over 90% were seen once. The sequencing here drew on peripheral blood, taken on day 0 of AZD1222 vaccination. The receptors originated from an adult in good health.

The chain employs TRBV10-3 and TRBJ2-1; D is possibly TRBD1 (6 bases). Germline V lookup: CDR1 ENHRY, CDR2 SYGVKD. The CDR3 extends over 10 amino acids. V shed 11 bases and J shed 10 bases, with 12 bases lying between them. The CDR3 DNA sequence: TGTGCCTCACTCGGGACAGAGCAGTTCTTC. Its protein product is CASLGTEQFF.

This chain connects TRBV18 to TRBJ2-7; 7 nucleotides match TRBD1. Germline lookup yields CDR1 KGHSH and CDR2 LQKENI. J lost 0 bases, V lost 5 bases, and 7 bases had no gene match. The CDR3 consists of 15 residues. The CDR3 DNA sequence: TGTGCCAGCTCAGCGACAGGGTCACTCTCCTACGAGCAGTACTTC. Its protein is CASSATGSLSYEQYF.

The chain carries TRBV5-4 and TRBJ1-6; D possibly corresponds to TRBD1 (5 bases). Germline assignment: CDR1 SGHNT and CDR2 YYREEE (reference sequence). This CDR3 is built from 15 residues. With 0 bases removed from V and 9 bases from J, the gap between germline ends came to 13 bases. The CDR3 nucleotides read TGTGCCAGCAGCTTGGGGTCCTTTAGGGGTTCACCCCTCCACTTT. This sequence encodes CASSLGSFRGSPLHF.